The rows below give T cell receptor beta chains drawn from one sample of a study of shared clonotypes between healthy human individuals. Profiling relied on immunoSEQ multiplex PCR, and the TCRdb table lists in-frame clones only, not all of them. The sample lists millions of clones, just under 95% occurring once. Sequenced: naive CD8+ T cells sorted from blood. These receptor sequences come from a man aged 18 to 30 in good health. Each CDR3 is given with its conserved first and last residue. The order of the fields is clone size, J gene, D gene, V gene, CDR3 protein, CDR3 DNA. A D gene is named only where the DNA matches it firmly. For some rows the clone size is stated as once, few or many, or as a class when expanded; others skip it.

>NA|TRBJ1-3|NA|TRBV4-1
CASSQVGVSGNTIYF
TGCGCCAGCAGCCAAGTCGGGGTATCTGGAAACACCATATATTTT
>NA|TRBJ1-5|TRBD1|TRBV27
CASSPGQGGGQPQHF
TGTGCCAGCAGTCCCGGACAGGGGGGAGGTCAGCCCCAGCATTTT
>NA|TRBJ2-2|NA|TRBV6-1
CASRSGTVGTGELFF
TGTGCCAGCAGATCCGGGACGGTCGGCACCGGGGAGCTGTTTTTT
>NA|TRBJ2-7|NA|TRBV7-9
CASSTQGRYEQYF
TGTGCCAGCAGCACCCAGGGGCGTTACGAGCAGTACTTC
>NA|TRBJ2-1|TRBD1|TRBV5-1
CASSLSGGWNNEQFF
TGCGCCAGCAGCTTGTCAGGGGGTTGGAACAATGAGCAGTTCTTC
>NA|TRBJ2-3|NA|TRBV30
CAWSVLAPDTQYF
TGTGCCTGGAGTGTGCTTGCCCCAGATACGCAGTATTTT
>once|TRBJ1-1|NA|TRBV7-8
CASSLRVTEAFF
TGTGCCAGCAGCTTAAGGGTCACTGAAGCTTTCTTT
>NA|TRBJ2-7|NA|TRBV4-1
CASSQDNTAYEQYF
TGCGCCAGCAGCCAAGATAATACGGCCTACGAGCAGTACTTC
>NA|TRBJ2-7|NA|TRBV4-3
CASSQGDGNGSYEQYF
TGCGCCAGCAGCCAAGGCGACGGGAATGGTTCCTACGAGCAGTACTTC
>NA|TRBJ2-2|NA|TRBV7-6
CASSPWGNTGELFF
TGTGCCAGCAGCCCGTGGGGAAACACCGGGGAGCTGTTTTTT
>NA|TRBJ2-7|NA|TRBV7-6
CASSLNGRGLEQYF
TGTGCCAGCAGCTTAAACGGACGGGGTCTGGAGCAGTACTTC
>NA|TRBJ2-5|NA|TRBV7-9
CASSRSQETQYF
TGTGCCAGCAGCCGATCACAAGAGACCCAGTACTTC
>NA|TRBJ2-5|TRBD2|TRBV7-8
CASSLGGTSGQETQYF
TGTGCCAGCAGCTTAGGGGGGACTAGCGGGCAAGAGACCCAGTACTTC
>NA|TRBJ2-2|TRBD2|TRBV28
CASSLFPSGGTPTTGELFF
TGTGCCAGCAGTTTATTCCCTAGCGGGGGGACCCCGACCACCGGGGAGCTGTTTTTT
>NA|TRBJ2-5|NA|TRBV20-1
CSATGQETQYF
TGCAGTGCTACTGGACAAGAGACCCAGTACTTC
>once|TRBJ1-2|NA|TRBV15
CATSPLGRTVYGYTF
TGTGCCACCAGTCCCCTAGGCAGGACAGTCTATGGCTACACCTTC
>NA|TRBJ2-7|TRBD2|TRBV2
CASRGLAGTYEQYF
TGTGCCAGCAGGGGACTAGCGGGAACCTACGAGCAGTACTTC
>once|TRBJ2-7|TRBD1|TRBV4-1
CASSQAGQGTYEQYF
TGCGCCAGCAGCCAAGCCGGACAGGGGACCTACGAGCAGTACTTC
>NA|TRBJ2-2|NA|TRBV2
CASEGHTNTGELFF
TGTGCCAGCGAGGGACATACGAACACCGGGGAGCTGTTTTTT
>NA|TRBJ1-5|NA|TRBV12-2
CASRLEAEKGNQPQHF
TGTGCAAGTCGCTTAGAGGCAGAGAAGGGGAATCAGCCCCAGCATTTT
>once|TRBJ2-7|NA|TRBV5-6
CASSLLGVEQYF
TGTGCCAGCAGCTTACTGGGGGTGGAGCAGTACTTC
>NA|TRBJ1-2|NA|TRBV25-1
CASSGGGNYGYTF
TGTGCCAGCAGTGGTGGGGGGAACTATGGCTACACCTTC
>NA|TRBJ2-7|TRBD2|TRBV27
CASSLSRGYEQYF
TGTGCCAGCAGTTTATCGCGGGGGTACGAGCAGTACTTC
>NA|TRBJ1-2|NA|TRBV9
CASTPGSPDYGYTF
TGTGCCAGCACGCCCGGGAGCCCGGACTATGGCTACACCTTC
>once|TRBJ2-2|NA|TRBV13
CASGHEPDYTGELFF
TGTGCCAGCGGCCACGAGCCGGATTACACCGGGGAGCTGTTTTTT
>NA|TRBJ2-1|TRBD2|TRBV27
CASSFGLAGLNEQFF
TGTGCCAGCAGTTTCGGACTAGCGGGACTCAATGAGCAGTTCTTC
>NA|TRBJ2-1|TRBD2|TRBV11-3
CASSSLPGTSGDNEQFF
TGTGCCAGCAGCTCCTTACCCGGGACTAGCGGTGACAATGAGCAGTTCTTC
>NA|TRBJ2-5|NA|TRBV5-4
CASSLEAGQETQYF
TGTGCCAGCAGCTTGGAGGCAGGGCAAGAGACCCAGTACTTC
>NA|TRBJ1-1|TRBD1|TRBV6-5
CASSIDRGQMAFF
TGTGCCAGCAGCATCGACAGGGGGCAGATGGCTTTCTTT
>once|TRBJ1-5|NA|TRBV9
CASSVDGVGNQPQHF
TGTGCCAGCAGCGTAGACGGAGTTGGCAATCAGCCCCAGCATTTT
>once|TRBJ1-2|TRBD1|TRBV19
CASRRTGDGYTF
TGTGCCAGTAGAAGGACAGGGGATGGCTACACCTTC
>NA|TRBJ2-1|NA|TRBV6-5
CASHLPGAYNEQFF
TGTGCCAGCCATTTACCCGGGGCTTACAATGAGCAGTTCTTC
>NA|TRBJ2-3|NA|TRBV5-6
CASSQRTDITDTQYF
TGTGCCAGCAGCCAGCGGACAGATATCACAGATACGCAGTATTTT
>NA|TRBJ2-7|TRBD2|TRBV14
CASSRKSGSSYEQYF
TGTGCCAGCAGCCGAAAAAGCGGGAGCTCCTACGAGCAGTACTTC
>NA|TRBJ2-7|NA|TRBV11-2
CASSLDTDYEQYF
TGTGCCAGCAGCTTAGATACGGATTACGAGCAGTACTTC
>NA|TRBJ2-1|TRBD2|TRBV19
CVTQAGGDNEQFF
TGTGTCACCCAAGCGGGAGGGGACAATGAGCAGTTCTTC
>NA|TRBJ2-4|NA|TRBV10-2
CASSESQRHKNIQYF
TGCGCCAGCAGTGAGTCCCAGCGGCATAAAAACATTCAGTACTTC
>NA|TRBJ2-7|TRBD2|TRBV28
CASSLFLAGGYEQYF
TGTGCCAGCAGTTTATTCCTAGCGGGGGGCTACGAGCAGTACTTC
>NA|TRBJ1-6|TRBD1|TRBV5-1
CASTSGPGQWNSPLHF
TGCGCCAGCACCTCAGGCCCGGGACAGTGGAATTCACCCCTCCACTTT
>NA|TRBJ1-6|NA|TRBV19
CASSTTQGLNSPLHF
TGTGCCAGTAGTACCACCCAGGGACTAAATTCACCCCTCCACTTT
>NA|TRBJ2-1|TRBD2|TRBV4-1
CASSQEAGVYNEQFF
TGCGCCAGCAGCCAAGAAGCGGGGGTATACAATGAGCAGTTCTTC
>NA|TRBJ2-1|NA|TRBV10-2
CASSELGGNYNEQFF
TGCGCCAGCAGTGAGTTGGGGGGAAACTACAATGAGCAGTTCTTC
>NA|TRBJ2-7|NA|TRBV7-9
CASSPSSGAGARDYEQYF
TGTGCCAGCAGCCCATCCTCAGGGGCGGGGGCGCGAGACTACGAGCAGTACTTC
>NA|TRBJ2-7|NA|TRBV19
CASSHGQHYEQYF
TGTGCCAGTAGTCACGGGCAGCACTACGAGCAGTACTTC
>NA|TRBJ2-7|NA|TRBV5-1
CASSFTDDSYEQYF
TGCGCCAGCAGCTTCACAGACGACTCCTACGAGCAGTACTTC
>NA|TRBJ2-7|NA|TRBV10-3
CAISESETGGYEQYF
TGTGCCATCAGTGAGTCCGAGACAGGAGGCTACGAGCAGTACTTC